These 5 T cell receptor beta chains came from one sample sequenced in a study of graft-versus-host responses after intestinal transplantation. Method: immunoSEQ multiplex PCR; TCRdb's copy keeps in-frame clones and lacks some. The sample yields around 20,000 clones, roughly 80% seen once. The source was PBMCs, collected 14 days after transplant. These receptors all come from a human patient who received an intestinal transplant, so some T cells may come from the graft donor.

The J gene is TRBJ2-1, the V gene TRBV5-1; 8 bases are a match to TRBD2. Trimming at V came to 3 bases and at J to 5 bases, leaving 7 bases not matched to a gene. Germline-derived CDR1 and CDR2 are SGHRS and YFSETQ. The CDR3 sequence is 15 residues long. The CDR3 spells CASSWIAGRDNEQFF. CDR3 nucleotides: TGCGCCAGCAGCTGGATAGCGGGGAGGGACAATGAGCAGTTCTTC.

The chain links TRBV9 to TRBJ2-1; TRBD1 aligns across 10 bases. The CDR3 length is 18 residues. In germline, CDR1 is SGDLS, CDR2 YYNGEE. Unmatched junction bases numbered 12, after V lost 0 bases and J lost 6 bases. CDR3 sequence (DNA): TGTGCCAGCAGCGTAGCTACAACGACAGGGGGCTGGTTCAATGAGCAGTTCTTC. Translating it yields CASSVATTTGGWFNEQFF.

A few counts support this clone. The V gene is TRBV27, the J gene TRBJ2-1; no reliable D call. The germline V and J ends were trimmed by 6 bases and 0 bases, with 12 bases remaining between them. Germline CDR1 and CDR2: MNHEY and SMNVEV (reference sequence). The CDR3 is 15 amino acids. CDR3 sequence (DNA): TGTGCCAGCAGACCTGACGCCAGCTCCTACAATGAGCAGTTCTTC. This codes for CASRPDASSYNEQFF.

The chain recombines TRBV19 with TRBJ2-1, with D perhaps matching TRBD2 (5 bases). V gave up 2 bases and J gave up 2 bases, with 10 bases separating them. The germline V gene has CDR1 LNHDA and CDR2 SQIVND (reference sequence). This CDR3 comprises 15 residues. The CDR3 loop is CASSIKLAPYNEQFF. The CDR3 DNA is TGTGCCAGTAGTATAAAGCTAGCACCCTACAATGAGCAGTTCTTC.

This chain connects TRBV7-9 to TRBJ2-1; D gene unclear. Trimming removed 1 base at V and 6 bases at J, with 7 bases between. The CDR3 runs 13 residues. Germline loops: CDR1 SEHNR, CDR2 FQNEAQ (reference sequence). The CDR3 protein is CASSLEPPNEQFF. CDR3 DNA: TGTGCCAGCAGCTTAGAACCCCCCAATGAGCAGTTCTTC.